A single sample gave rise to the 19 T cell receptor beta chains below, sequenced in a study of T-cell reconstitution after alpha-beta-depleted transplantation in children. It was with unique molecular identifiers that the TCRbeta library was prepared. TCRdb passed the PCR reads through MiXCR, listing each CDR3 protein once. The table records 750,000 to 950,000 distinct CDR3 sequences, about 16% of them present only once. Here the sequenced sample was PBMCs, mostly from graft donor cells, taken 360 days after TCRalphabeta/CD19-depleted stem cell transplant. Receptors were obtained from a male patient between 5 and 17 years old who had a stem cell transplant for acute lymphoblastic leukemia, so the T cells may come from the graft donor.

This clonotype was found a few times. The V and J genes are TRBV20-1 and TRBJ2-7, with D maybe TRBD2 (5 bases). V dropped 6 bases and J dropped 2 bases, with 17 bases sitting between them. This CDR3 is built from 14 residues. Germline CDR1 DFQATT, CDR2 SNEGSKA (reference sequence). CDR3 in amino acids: CSARSFSVPYEQYF. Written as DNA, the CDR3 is TGCAGTGCCAGAAGTTTTAGCGTTCCCTACGAGCAGTACTTC.

The CDR3 reads CASSVAASTDTQYF. The CDR3 bases are TGCGCCAGCAGTGTAGCGGCTAGCACAGATACGCAGTATTTT. V usage is TRBV5-1 and J usage is TRBJ2-3, with a weak D call TRBD2 (6 bases). The CDR3 spans 14 residues. In germline, CDR1 is SGHRS, CDR2 YFSETQ. V was pared by 5 bases and J by 0 bases, with 10 bases between. Complete variable domain (other parts from reference TRBV5-1 and TRBJ2-3): KAGVTQTPRYLIKTRGQQVTLSCSPISGHRSVSWYQQTPGQGLQFLFEYFSETQRNKGNFPGRFSGRQFSNSRSEMNVSTLELGDSALYLCASSVAASTDTQYFGPGTRLTVL.

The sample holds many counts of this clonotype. The CDR3 loop reads CASSGRQGNSYEQYF. In DNA, the CDR3 is TGCGCCAGCAGCGGAAGACAGGGGAACTCCTACGAGCAGTACTTC. The chain recombines TRBV5-1 with TRBJ2-7; 8 nucleotides agree with TRBD1. The CDR3 is made up of 15 amino acids. The V segment lost 4 bases and the J segment 0 bases; nucleotides outside the gene matches: 6. Germline assignment: CDR1 SGHRS and CDR2 YFSETQ.

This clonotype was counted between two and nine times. CDR3 DNA sequence: TGTGCCAGCTCACCAGGACTAGCGGGAGGGCCGGGCTACGAGCAGTACTTC. This translates into CASSPGLAGGPGYEQYF. The chain is built from TRBV18 and TRBJ2-7, with 15 bases identical to TRBD2. Trimming removed 2 bases from V and 3 bases from J; junction bases left unmatched: 5. CDR3 length equals 17 residues. Germline lookup yields CDR1 KGHSH and CDR2 LQKENI.

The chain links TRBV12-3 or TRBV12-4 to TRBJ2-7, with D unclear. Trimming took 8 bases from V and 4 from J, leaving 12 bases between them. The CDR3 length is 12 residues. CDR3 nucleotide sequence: TGTGCCAGCGGGCCAGCGTTATACGAGCAGTACTTC. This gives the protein CASGPALYEQYF.

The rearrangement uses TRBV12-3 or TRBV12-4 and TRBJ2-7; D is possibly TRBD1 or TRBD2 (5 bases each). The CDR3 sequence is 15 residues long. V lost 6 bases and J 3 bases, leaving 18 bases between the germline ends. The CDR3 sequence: CASSSTGGPRYEQYF. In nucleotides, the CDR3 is TGTGCCAGCAGCTCCACTGGGGGACCCCGCTACGAGCAGTACTTC.

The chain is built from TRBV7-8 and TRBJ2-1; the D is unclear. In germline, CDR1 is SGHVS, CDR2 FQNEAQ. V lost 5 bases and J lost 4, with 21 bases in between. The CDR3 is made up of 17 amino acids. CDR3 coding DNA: TGTGCCAGCAGCCCTAAGAAGTGGGTTTTGATTTACAATGAGCAGTTCTTC. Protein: CASSPKKWVLIYNEQFF.

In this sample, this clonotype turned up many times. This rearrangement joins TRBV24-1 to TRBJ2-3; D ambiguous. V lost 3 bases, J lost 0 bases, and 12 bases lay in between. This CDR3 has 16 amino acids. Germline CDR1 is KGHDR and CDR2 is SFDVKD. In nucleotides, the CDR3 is TGTGCCACCAGTGATCTGGCAGAGCCTAGCACAGATACGCAGTATTTT. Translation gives CATSDLAEPSTDTQYF.

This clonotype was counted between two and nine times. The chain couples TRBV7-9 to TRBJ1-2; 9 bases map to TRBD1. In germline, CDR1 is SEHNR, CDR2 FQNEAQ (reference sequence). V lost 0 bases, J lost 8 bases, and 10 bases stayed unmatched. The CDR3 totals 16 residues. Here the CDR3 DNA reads TGTGCCAGCAGCTTAGCCCTAAACAGGGGGCGCGGAGGCTACACCTTC. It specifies CASSLALNRGRGGYTF. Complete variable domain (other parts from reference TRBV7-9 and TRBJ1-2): DTGVSQNPRHKITKRGQNVTFRCDPISEHNRLYWYRQTLGQGPEFLTYFQNEAQLEKSRLLSDRFSAERPKGSFSTLEIQRTEQGDSAMYLCASSLALNRGRGGYTFGSGTRLTVV.

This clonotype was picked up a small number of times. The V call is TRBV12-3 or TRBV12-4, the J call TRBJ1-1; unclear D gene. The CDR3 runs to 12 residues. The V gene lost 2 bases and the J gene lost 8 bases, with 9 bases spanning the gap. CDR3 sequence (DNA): TGTGCCAGCAGTTTAATGCTGAGAGAAGCTTTCTTT. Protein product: CASSLMLREAFF.

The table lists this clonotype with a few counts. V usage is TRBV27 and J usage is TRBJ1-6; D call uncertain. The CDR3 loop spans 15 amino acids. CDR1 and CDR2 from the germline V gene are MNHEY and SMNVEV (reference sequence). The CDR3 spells CASQRSGVYNSPLHF. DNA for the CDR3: TGTGCGAGTCAAAGGTCGGGAGTCTATAATTCACCCCTCCACTTT.

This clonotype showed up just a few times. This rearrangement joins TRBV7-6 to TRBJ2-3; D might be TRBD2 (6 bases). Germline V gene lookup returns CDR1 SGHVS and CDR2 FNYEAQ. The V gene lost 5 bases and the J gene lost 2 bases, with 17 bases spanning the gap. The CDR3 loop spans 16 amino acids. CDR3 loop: CASSARLGGFTDTQYF. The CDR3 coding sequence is TGTGCCAGCAGCGCGAGACTAGGAGGCTTCACAGATACGCAGTATTTT.

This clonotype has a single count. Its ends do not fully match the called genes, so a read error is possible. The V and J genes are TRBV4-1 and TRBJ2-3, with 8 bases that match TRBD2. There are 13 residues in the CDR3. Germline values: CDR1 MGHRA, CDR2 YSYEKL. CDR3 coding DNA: TGCGCCAGCAGCCTAAAGAGGGGACTAGAGAGGTGTTTT. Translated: CASSLKRGLERCF.

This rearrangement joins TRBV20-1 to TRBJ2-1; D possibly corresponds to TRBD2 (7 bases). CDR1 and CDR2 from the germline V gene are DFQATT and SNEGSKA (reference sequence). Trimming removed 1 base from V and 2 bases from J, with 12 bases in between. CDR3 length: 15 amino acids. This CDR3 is CSARVGGGTYNEQFF. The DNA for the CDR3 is TGCAGTGCTAGAGTGGGAGGGGGGACCTACAATGAGCAGTTCTTC.

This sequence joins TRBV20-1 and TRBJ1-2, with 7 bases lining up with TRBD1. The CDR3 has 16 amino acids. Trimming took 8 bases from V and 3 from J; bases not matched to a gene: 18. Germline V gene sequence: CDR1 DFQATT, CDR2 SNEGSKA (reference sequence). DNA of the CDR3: TGCAGTTCGAAAAGGACCCGACAGGGCCGGGACTATGGCTACACCTTC. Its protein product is CSSKRTRQGRDYGYTF.

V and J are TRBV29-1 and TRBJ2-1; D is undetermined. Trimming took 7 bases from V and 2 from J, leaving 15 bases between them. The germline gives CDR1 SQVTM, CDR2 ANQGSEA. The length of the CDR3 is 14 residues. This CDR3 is CSAKFRSTYNEQFF. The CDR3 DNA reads TGCAGCGCTAAATTTCGGTCGACCTACAATGAGCAGTTCTTC.

The CDR3 spells CASSLRGGIGYEQYF. CDR3 sequence (DNA): TGTGCCAGCAGCTTAAGGGGAGGAATCGGCTACGAGCAGTACTTC. This sequence joins TRBV7-2 and TRBJ2-7, with D possibly matching TRBD2 (6 bases). The CDR3 has 15 amino acids. The germline V gene has CDR1 SGHTA and CDR2 FQGNSA. The ends were cut back, 2 bases at V and 3 bases at J, with 14 bases in the middle.

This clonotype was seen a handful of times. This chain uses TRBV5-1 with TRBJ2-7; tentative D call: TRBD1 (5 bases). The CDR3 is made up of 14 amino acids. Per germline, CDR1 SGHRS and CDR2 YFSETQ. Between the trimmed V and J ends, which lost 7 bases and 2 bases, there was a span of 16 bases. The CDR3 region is CASSQGAATYEQYF. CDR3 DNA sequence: TGCGCCAGCTCCCAAGGGGCGGCCACCTACGAGCAGTACTTC.

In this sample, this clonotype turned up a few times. CDR3 sequence reads: CATSGPKGLDYNEQFF. DNA of the CDR3: TGTGCCACCAGCGGTCCGAAGGGACTAGACTACAATGAGCAGTTCTTC. V is TRBV15 and J is TRBJ2-1, with TRBD2 identical over 8 bases. Trimming cost V 5 bases and J 3 bases; bases outside gene matches: 9. Germline V gives CDR1 LNHNV, CDR2 YYDKDF (reference sequence). The CDR3 sequence is 16 residues long.